This TCR beta chain was captured by sequencing in a study of cytomegalovirus exposure and HLA in healthy donors. In its sample, this clone was seen a few times. The PCR made use of 60 Vbeta and 13 Jbeta primers. TCRdb's copy holds only in-frame clones and misses some; the assay was immunoSEQ multiplex PCR. The sample contains 65,000 to 85,000 clones, over 9% of which appear only once. Sequencing was carried out using PBMCs. The TCR was taken from a man between 60 and 70 years old in good health and CMV-seropositive.

This CDR3 is CASSTGTSGRDTQYF. The CDR3 DNA reads as TGTGCCAGCAGCACTGGGACTAGCGGGAGAGATACGCAGTATTTT. The rearrangement links TRBV5-4 to TRBJ2-3; TRBD2 matches 14 bases. Germline CDR1 reads SGHNT; CDR2 reads YYREEE (reference sequence). With V trimmed by 4 bases and J by 5 bases, 3 bases remained unmatched. The CDR3 totals 15 residues. The full variable domain, rest sourced from reference TRBV5-4 and TRBJ2-3, is ETGVTQSPTHLIKTRGQQVTLRCSSQSGHNTVSWYQQALGQGPQFIFQYYREEENGRGNFPPRFSGLQFPNYSSELNVNALELDDSALYLCASSTGTSGRDTQYFGPGTRLTVL.